This T cell receptor (beta chain) was recovered during a study of regulatory T cells in long-lasting Graves disease. Study results and limitations: New patients shared fewer public clonotypes (around 970) than persistent patients did (around 2,900).

Specified time point: newly diagnosed GD, antithyroid drugs for less than 3 months. After RNA was extracted from PBMCs, the TCR library was made from it. An endocrinology department in Xi'an, China, recruited the patients. In the case of this clonotype: Its antigen is unidentified.

Through Arm-PCR of CDR3 regions and iRepertoire HTBI primers, TCR beta libraries were built. TCRdb reprocessed the multiplex PCR reads with MiXCR, giving one entry per CDR3 protein. The data show about 520,000 distinct CDR3 sequences, approximately 12% seen once. This CDR3 is 12 amino acids long. Trimming pared 3 bases from V and 9 bases from J, leaving 9 bases between. The germline gives CDR1 MNHNS, CDR2 SASEGT. The same sample was also used in a study of T cells in Graves' hyperthyroidism and ophthalmopathy. Per that paper: The HTBI primer set was used in a first-round RT-PCR of the TCR CDR3.

The specimen comprised peripheral blood mononuclear cells (PBMCs), sampled at new diagnosis, from a patient treated with antithyroid drugs. The origin of this receptor is a woman aged 25 to 39 with Graves disease. The chain uses TRBV6-1 and TRBJ1-3; D is ambiguous. CDR3 nucleotide sequence: TGTGCCAGCAGTGAGAGACCGGGCACCATATATTTT. It encodes CASSERPGTIYF.